This T cell receptor beta chain is drawn from a study of identical twins (dated by TCRdb to 2016 to 2017). In the study overall: TCR alpha and beta repertoires from monozygotic twins, unrelated adults of various ages and cord blood were deep-sequenced to test whether fetal clonotypes persist. Replicate twin experiments were performed at different times using different library preparation protocols to rule out contamination.

The germline V gene supplies CDR1 KGHDR and CDR2 SFDVKD. The CDR3 runs 17 amino acids, cysteine and phenylalanine included. The sequence is cut down to CDR3 DNA, 51 bases in frame from base 1. The junction shows trimming of 4 bases on V and 6 bases on J, and the gene matches do not reach 13 bases of it. Only healthy Caucasian donors were included. The twin cohort comprised three pairs of female monozygotic twins, all aged about 18 to 29 years. Peripheral blood mononuclear cells were used as the source from which RNA for TCR libraries was isolated. This clonotype has more than one count but fewer than ten. Its antigen is unknown. No clone much larger than this one lies a single base away; base qualities are absent. The protocol used for the library was 5' RACE. The sequencer was an Illumina HiSeq 2000. Template switching added a universal primer binding site, and the final cDNA carried a unique molecular identifier that allowed TCR cDNA molecules to be counted accurately. Specific primers in the conserved constant-segment region were used to synthesize first-strand cDNA for TCR alpha and beta chains. To control for contamination, every cDNA library carried two barcodes: a SMART-Mk sample barcode plus Illumina barcodes. Two successive PCR steps introduced TruSeq adapter sequences along with Illumina sample barcodes. TCR alpha and beta cDNA libraries were sequenced on the Illumina HiSeq platform with custom primers. In the original analysis: Raw reads were processed with MiGEC to extract unique molecular identifiers, and MiXCR was used to determine CDR3 positions. Recombination models were inferred per individual with the repgenHMM and IGoR tools using an EM algorithm. Shared clonotypes were analyzed with the tcR package in R, and sharing was normalized by the product of cloneset sizes. To study raw recombination free of thymic and clonal selection effects, out-of-frame nonproductive sequences were analyzed. TCRdb's own reprocessing of the public reads used fastp at Q25 and MiXCR and kept productive beta chains. Entries are consolidated by CDR3 protein sequence, retaining the most common genes and DNA. The V and J calls were determined by TCRdb, not by the authors. Recorded for this sample are approximately 590,000 distinct CDR3 sequences; just under 10% of them occurred a single time. 3% of the sample comes from the top ten.

Beyond this particular receptor, the publication reports: Out-of-frame TCR alpha sharing in monozygotic twins was systematically underestimated by recombination models, whereas sharing between unrelated individuals was in agreement with the recombination models. A weaker excess of twin sharing was found in beta out-of-frame sequences because the signal-to-noise ratio was lowered by fewer shared sequences. Invariant T cells such as MAIT and iNKT could partly confound zero-insertion analyses, though diverse VJ usage argued against this for most clonotypes. Because the same donors could not be followed over many years, the conclusions depended on cross-sectional statistical analysis. Compared with coincidental sharing between unrelated individuals, out-of-frame TCR alpha sequences shared between twins had an excess of sequences with low generation probability. Fewer insertions were carried by abundant cord blood beta clonotypes; a weaker similar trend was observed in young adult naive repertoires, while no such trend was observed in memory repertoires.

These sequences were also reported in another study, on yellow fever vaccine responses in identical twins. According to the second study: The authors reported that the T cell response to vaccination in identical twins appeared partly convergent and partly personalized. The study precisely tracked vaccine-responding T cell clones in identical twins.

The sequence was obtained from a woman younger than 35 in good health. The rearrangement combines TRBV24-1 with TRBJ2-1, and 8 junctional nucleotides match TRBD2. Material for sequencing was PBMCs. The encoded CDR3 is CATSDVGAGAPPNEQFF. The nucleotide sequence reads TGTGCCACCAGTGACGTGGGAGCGGGAGCCCCACCCAATGAGCAGTTCTTC.